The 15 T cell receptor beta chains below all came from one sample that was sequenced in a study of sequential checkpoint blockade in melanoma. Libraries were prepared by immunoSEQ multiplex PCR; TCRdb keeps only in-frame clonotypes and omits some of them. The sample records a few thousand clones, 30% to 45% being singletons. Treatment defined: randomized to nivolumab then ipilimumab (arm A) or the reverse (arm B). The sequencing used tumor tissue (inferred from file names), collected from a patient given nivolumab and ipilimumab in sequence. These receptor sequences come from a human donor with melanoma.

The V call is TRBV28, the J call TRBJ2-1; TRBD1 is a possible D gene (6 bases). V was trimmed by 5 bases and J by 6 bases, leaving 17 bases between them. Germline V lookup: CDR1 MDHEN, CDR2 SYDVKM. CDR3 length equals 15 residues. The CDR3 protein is CASSPLQGWSNEQFF. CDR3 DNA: TGTGCCAGCAGTCCCCTCCAGGGGTGGAGCAATGAGCAGTTCTTC.

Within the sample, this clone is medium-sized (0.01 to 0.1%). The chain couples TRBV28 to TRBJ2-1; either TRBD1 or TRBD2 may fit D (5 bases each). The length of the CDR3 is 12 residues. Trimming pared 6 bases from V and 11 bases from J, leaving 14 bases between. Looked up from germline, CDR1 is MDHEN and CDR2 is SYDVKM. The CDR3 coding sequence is TGTGCCAGCAGCTCCCCGGGGACCCAGCAGTTCTTC. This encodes CASSSPGTQQFF. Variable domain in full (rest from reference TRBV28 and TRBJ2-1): DVKVTQSSRYLVKRTGEKVFLECVQDMDHENMFWYRQDPGLGLRLIYFSYDVKMKEKGDIPEGYSVSREKKERFSLILESASTNQTSMYLCASSSPGTQQFFGPGTRLTVL.

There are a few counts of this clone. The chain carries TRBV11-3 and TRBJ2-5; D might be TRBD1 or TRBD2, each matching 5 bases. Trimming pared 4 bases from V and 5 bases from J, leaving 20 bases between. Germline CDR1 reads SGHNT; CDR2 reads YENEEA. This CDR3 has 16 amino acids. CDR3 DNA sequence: TGTGCCAGCAGCTCACCGGGACCCCCAGGGATGGAGACCCAGTACTTC. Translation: CASSSPGPPGMETQYF.

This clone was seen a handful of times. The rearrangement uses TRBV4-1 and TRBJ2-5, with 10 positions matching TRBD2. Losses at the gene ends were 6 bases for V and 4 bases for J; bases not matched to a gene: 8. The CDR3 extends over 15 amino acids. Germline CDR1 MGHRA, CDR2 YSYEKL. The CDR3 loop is CASRLESGRAETQYF. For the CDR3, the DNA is TGCGCCAGCAGGTTGGAAAGCGGGAGGGCAGAGACCCAGTACTTC.

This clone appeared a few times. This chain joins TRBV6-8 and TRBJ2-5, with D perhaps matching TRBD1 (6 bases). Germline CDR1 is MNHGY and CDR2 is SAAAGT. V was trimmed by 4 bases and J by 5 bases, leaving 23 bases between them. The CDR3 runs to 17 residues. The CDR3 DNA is TGTGCCAGCAGTTTTCGTTTGGTTAGGGGGATTGGGGAGACCCAGTACTTC. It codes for CASSFRLVRGIGETQYF.

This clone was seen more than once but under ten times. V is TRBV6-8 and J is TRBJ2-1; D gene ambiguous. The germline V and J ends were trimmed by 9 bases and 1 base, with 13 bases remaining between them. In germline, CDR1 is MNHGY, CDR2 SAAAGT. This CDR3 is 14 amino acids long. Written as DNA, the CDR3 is TGTGCCAGTACTGGGTTTGGGTCCTACAATGAGCAGTTCTTC. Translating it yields CASTGFGSYNEQFF.

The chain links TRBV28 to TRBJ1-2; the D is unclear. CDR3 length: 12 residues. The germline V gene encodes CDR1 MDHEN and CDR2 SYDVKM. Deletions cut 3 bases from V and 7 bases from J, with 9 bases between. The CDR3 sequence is CASSFKGFGYTF. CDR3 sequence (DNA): TGTGCCAGCAGTTTTAAGGGCTTTGGCTACACCTTC.

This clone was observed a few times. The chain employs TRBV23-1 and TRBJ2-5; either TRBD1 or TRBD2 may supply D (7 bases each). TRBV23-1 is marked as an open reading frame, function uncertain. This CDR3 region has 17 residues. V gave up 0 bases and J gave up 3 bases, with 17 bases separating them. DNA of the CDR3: TGCGCCAGCAGTCAATCGGGAGGGGGCGTTACAGAAGAGACCCAGTACTTC. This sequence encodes CASSQSGGGVTEETQYF.

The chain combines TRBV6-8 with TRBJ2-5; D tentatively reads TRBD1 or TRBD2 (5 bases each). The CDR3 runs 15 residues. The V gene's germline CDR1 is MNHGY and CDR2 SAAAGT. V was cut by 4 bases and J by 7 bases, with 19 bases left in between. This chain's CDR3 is CASSWGTETAGTQYF. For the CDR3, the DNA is TGTGCCAGCAGTTGGGGGACCGAGACCGCGGGGACCCAGTACTTC.

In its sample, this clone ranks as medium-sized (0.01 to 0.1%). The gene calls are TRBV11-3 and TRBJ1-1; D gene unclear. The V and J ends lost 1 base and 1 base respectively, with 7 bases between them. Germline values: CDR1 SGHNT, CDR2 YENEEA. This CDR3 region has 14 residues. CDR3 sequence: CASSLVNRNTEAFF. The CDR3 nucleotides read TGTGCCAGCAGCTTAGTCAACAGGAACACTGAAGCTTTCTTT. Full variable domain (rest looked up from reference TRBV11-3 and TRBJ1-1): EAGVVQSPRYKIIEKKQPVAFWCNPISGHNTLYWYLQNLGQGPELLIRYENEEAVDDSQLPKDRFSAERLKGVDSTLKIQPAELGDSAVYLCASSLVNRNTEAFFGQGTRLTVV.

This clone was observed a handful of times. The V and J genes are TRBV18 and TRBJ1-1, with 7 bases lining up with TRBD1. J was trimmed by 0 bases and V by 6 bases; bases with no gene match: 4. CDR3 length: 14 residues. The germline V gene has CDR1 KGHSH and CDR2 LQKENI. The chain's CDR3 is CASSRGQMNTEAFF. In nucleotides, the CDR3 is TGTGCCAGCTCCCGGGGACAGATGAACACTGAAGCTTTCTTT.

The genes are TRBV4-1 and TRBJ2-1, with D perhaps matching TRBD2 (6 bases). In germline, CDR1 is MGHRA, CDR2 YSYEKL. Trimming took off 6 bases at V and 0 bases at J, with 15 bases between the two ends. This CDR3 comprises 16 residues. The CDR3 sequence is CASRGWGVDSYNEQFF. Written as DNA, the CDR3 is TGCGCCAGCAGGGGGTGGGGGGTGGACTCCTACAATGAGCAGTTCTTC.

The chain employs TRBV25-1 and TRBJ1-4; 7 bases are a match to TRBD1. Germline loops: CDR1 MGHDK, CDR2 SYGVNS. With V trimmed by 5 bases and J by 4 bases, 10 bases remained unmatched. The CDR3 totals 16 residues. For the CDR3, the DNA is TGTGCCAGCAGTCCCCTTGGGGACAGAGATAATGAAAAACTGTTTTTT. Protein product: CASSPLGDRDNEKLFF.

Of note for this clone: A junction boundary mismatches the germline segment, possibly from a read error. CDR3 bases: TGTGCCATCAGTGGAACAGGGGCCAAAAACATTCAGTACTTC. It encodes CAISGTGAKNIQYF. The chain joins TRBV6-8 to TRBJ2-4; a weak D match, TRBD1 (6 bases). Germline V gene lookup returns CDR1 MNHGY and CDR2 SAAAGT. This CDR3 has 14 residues.

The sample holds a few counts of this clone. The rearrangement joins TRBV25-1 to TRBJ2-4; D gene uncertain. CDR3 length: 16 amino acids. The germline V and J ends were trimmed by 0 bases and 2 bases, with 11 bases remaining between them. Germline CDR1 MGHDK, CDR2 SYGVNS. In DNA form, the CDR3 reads TGTGCCAGCAGTGAATATAAGTTGGGCTCCAAAAACATTCAGTACTTC. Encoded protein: CASSEYKLGSKNIQYF.